Shown below are 31 T cell receptor beta chains from a single sample sequenced in a study of breast tumors, draining lymph nodes, adjacent tissues. One entry per CDR3 protein results from TCRdb running MiXCR on the multiplex PCR reads. The sample holds about 270,000 distinct CDR3 sequences, under 35% seen once. Samples came from axillary lymph nodes draining the breast cancer. The sample taken for sequencing was axillary lymph node tissue. Receptors were obtained from a female donor with breast cancer. Some clones in this sample may be carry-over from other donors' samples.

Note on this clonotype: This is likely a read error, given that the CDR3 carries no conserved phenylalanine or tryptophan at its end. J is TRBJ2-3 and V is TRBV5-4, with a possible D match to TRBD2 (6 bases). CDR1 is SGHNT, CDR2 YYREEE, per germline (reference sequence). The CDR3 consists of 15 residues. Trimming took off 2 bases at V and 2 bases at J, with 12 bases between the two ends. In DNA, the CDR3 is TGTGCCAGCAGCTTAGGCGGGACTTCCACAGATACGCAGTATTCT. The encoded protein is CASSLGGTSTDTQYS.

J is TRBJ2-1 and V is TRBV5-8; D unclear. Germline-derived CDR1 and CDR2 are SGHTS and YDEGEE. The CDR3 sequence is 12 residues long. The V and J ends lost 0 bases and 10 bases respectively, with 8 bases between them. CDR3 sequence: CASSLVIAEQFF. The CDR3 nucleotides read TGTGCCAGCAGCTTGGTAATAGCAGAGCAGTTCTTC.

The genes are TRBV30 and TRBJ2-7; 9 positions match TRBD2. V was clipped by 4 bases and J by 4 bases; unmatched bases: 8. The CDR3 runs to 14 residues. The germline gives CDR1 GTSNPN, CDR2 SVGIG (reference sequence). The CDR3 DNA follows: TGTGCCTGGACTGCCGGGACTAGCAATTACGAGCAGTACTTC. Translated: CAWTAGTSNYEQYF.

To note about this clonotype: A read error may be the cause here, since a much bigger clone is one base away. Likely a read error: the CDR3 ends without its conserved phenylalanine or tryptophan. The chain carries TRBV5-4 and TRBJ2-7; D may be TRBD1 (6 bases). Trimming removed 4 bases from V and 5 bases from J, with 22 bases in between. Germline values: CDR1 SGHNT, CDR2 YYREEE (reference sequence). There are 16 residues in the CDR3. The CDR3 reads CASSPPPRGTLHEQYS. CDR3 coding DNA: TGTGCCAGCAGCCCCCCGCCCAGGGGCACCCTCCACGAGCAGTACTCC.

J is TRBJ1-6 and V is TRBV28; 11 bases fit TRBD1. Trimming at V came to 5 bases and at J to 10 bases, leaving 4 bases not matched to a gene. This CDR3 has 14 residues. Germline V lookup: CDR1 MDHEN, CDR2 SYDVKM. CDR3 amino acids: CASSRGTGGSPLHF. For the CDR3, the DNA is TGTGCCAGCAGTCGCGGGACAGGGGGATCACCCCTCCACTTT.

Concerning this clonotype itself: This may come from a read error, since a much larger clone is one base off. The genes are TRBV5-8 and TRBJ1-2, with D possibly matching TRBD1 (5 bases). The CDR3 totals 16 residues. V dropped 4 bases and J dropped 5 bases, with 21 bases sitting between them. CDR1 and CDR2 from the germline V gene are SGHTS and YDEGEE. For the CDR3, the DNA is TGTGCCAGCAGCCGAAGTAGGGACCGGGATATGTATGGCTACACCTTC. This sequence encodes CASSRSRDRDMYGYTF. Variable domain in full (rest from reference TRBV5-8 and TRBJ1-2): EAGVTQSPTHLIKTRGQQATLRCSPISGHTSVYWYQQALGLGLQFLLWYDEGEERNRGNFPPRFSGRQFPNYSSELNVNALELEDSALYLCASSRSRDRDMYGYTFGSGTRLTVV.

The table lists this clonotype with many counts. The rearrangement links TRBV6-1 to TRBJ1-5; D is undetermined. Germline V gives CDR1 MNHNS, CDR2 SASEGT. V lost 3 bases to trimming and J lost 5 bases, with 14 bases between them. The length of the CDR3 is 15 residues. This CDR3 reads CASSELRGIDQPQHF. The CDR3 nucleotides are TGTGCCAGCAGTGAGCTTCGAGGGATAGATCAGCCCCAGCATTTT.

This clonotype was picked up many times. This sequence joins TRBV2 and TRBJ2-7; D is undetermined. Trimming stripped 9 bases from V and 4 bases from J, with 10 bases between. The CDR3 sequence is 11 residues long. CDR1 and CDR2 (germline): SNHLY, FYNNEI. Here the CDR3 DNA reads TGTGCCAGTGTGACTTTATACGAGCAGTACTTC. It codes for CASVTLYEQYF.

At least ten counts were recorded for this clonotype. The rearrangement joins TRBV19 to TRBJ2-3, with TRBD2 matching over 10 bases. Losses at the gene ends were 3 bases for V and 4 bases for J; bases not matched to a gene: 7. This CDR3 has 16 residues. Germline CDR1 is LNHDA and CDR2 is SQIVND (reference sequence). The CDR3 DNA reads as TGTGCCAGTAGTATCGCGTCTAGCGGGAGCTCAGATACGCAGTATTTT. Encoded protein: CASSIASSGSSDTQYF.

This clonotype has at least ten counts. The gene calls are TRBV5-1 and TRBJ2-7; 10 bases fit TRBD1. The germline V gene encodes CDR1 SGHRS and CDR2 YFSETQ. After removal of 2 bases from V and 6 bases from J, the junction contained 5 bases not matched to a gene. The CDR3 spans 14 residues. This CDR3 reads CASSLTGTGVEQYF. CDR3 nucleotides: TGCGCCAGCAGCTTAACCGGGACAGGGGTCGAGCAGTACTTC.

This clonotype appeared once. The CDR3 does not close with the conserved phenylalanine or tryptophan, likely indicating a read error. The chain couples TRBV15 to TRBJ2-5; D is perhaps TRBD2 (6 bases). Germline CDR1 is LNHNV and CDR2 is YYDKDF (reference sequence). The CDR3 has 15 residues. Deletions cut 0 bases from V and 5 bases from J, with 13 bases between. CDR3 residues: CATSRDRGSGETQYY. CDR3 bases: TGTGCCACCAGCAGAGATCGGGGGTCCGGGGAGACCCAGTACTAC.

This clonotype was picked up many times. The chain is built from TRBV20-1 and TRBJ1-5; tentative D call: TRBD1 (6 bases). The CDR3 length is 12 residues. Trimming shortened V by 3 bases and J by 8 bases, and 11 bases separated the two germline ends. CDR1 is DFQATT, CDR2 SNEGSKA, per germline (reference sequence). The CDR3 nucleotides read TGCAGTGCTAGCTCGGGGGCCAAGCCCCAGCATTTT. Its protein is CSASSGAKPQHF.

This clonotype occurred many times. J is TRBJ2-6 and V is TRBV2; the D gene is possibly TRBD1 (5 bases). CDR3 length: 19 amino acids. Deletions cut 4 bases from V and 0 bases from J, with 19 bases between. CDR1 is SNHLY and CDR2 is FYNNEI in the germline V gene. CDR3 sequence (DNA): TGTGCCAGCAGTGCCTCCAGAATCGGCAGGGCCTCTGGGGCCAACGTCCTGACTTTC. Translated: CASSASRIGRASGANVLTF.

There are a few counts of this clonotype. The chain couples TRBV3-2 to TRBJ1-5; TRBD1, the table's D call, was not compared with the DNA. TRBV3-2 represents a pseudogene. The CDR3 spans 19 residues. The CDR3 protein is CASSQDHWITGLSNQPQHF. CDR3 sequence (DNA): TGTGCCAGCAGCCAAGATCACTGGATAACAGGTTTAAGCAATCAGCCCCAGCATTTT.

This clonotype came up once. The rearrangement links TRBV6-6 to TRBJ1-1, with D unclear. The CDR3 runs to 13 residues. The V end lost 5 bases, the J end lost 4 bases, and 11 bases lay between the germline ends. Germline CDR1 is MNHNY and CDR2 is SVGAGI (reference sequence). CDR3 amino acids: CASSEARGTEAFF. The CDR3 bases are TGTGCCAGCAGTGAAGCGCGCGGCACTGAAGCTTTCTTT.

The sample holds many counts of this clonotype. The rearrangement uses TRBV7-9 and TRBJ2-1; maybe TRBD1 (5 bases). Trimming took 1 base from V and 5 from J, leaving 18 bases between them. Germline V gene data show CDR1 as SEHNR and CDR2 as FQNEAQ (reference sequence). The CDR3 sequence is 17 residues long. CDR3 sequence: CASSLELRQGEDNEQFF. Written as DNA, the CDR3 is TGTGCCAGCAGCTTAGAATTGAGGCAGGGTGAAGACAATGAGCAGTTCTTC.

In its sample, this clonotype was seen many times. The rearrangement uses TRBV4-3 and TRBJ1-3, with a weak D call TRBD1 (5 bases). CDR1 is LGHNA and CDR2 is YSLEER in the germline V gene. V was shortened by 4 bases and J by 4 bases, with 14 bases between the two germline ends. This CDR3 region has 15 residues. The CDR3 coding sequence is TGCGCCAGCAGCCGCAACACAGGAGGCGGAAACACCATATATTTT. It encodes CASSRNTGGGNTIYF.

This clonotype was seen only a few times. V and J are TRBV5-1 and TRBJ2-4; TRBD1 matches at 7 bases. The germline CDR1 and CDR2 sequences are SGHRS and YFSETQ. V shed 0 bases and J 6 bases; nucleotides not matched to a gene: 6. CDR3 length: 15 amino acids. The CDR3 bases are TGCGCCAGCAGCTTGGATCAGGGGGTAGGAAACATTCAGTACTTC. Translated, it gives CASSLDQGVGNIQYF.

The rearrangement uses TRBV6-2 or TRBV6-3 and TRBJ2-7; 9 bases match TRBD2. This CDR3 is built from 15 residues. V shed 5 bases, J shed 4 bases, and the junction held 9 bases outside the gene matches. The V gene's germline CDR1 is MNHEY and CDR2 SVGEGT. Here the CDR3 reads CASSHQLAGLYEQYF. CDR3 DNA sequence: TGTGCCAGCAGTCACCAACTAGCGGGCCTTTACGAGCAGTACTTC.

This chain joins TRBV6-2 or TRBV6-3 and TRBJ2-1; D gene unclear. Trimming took off 2 bases at V and 0 bases at J, with 11 bases between the two ends. Germline V gene sequence: CDR1 MNHEY, CDR2 SVGEGT. The CDR3 length is 16 residues. The CDR3 reads CASSYTKASSYNEQFF. CDR3 nucleotides: TGTGCCAGCAGTTACACTAAGGCTTCCTCCTACAATGAGCAGTTCTTC.

This clonotype has a count of ten or more. The chain has TRBV10-2 and TRBJ2-5; 9 bases align to TRBD2. This CDR3 contains 15 residues. J lost 1 base, V lost 3 bases, and 3 bases had no gene match. Germline CDR1 and CDR2: WSHSY and SAAADI. The CDR3: CASSDLLAGQETQYF. For the CDR3, the DNA is TGCGCCAGCAGTGACTTACTAGCGGGCCAAGAGACCCAGTACTTC.

This clonotype came up many times. The rearrangement uses TRBV19 and TRBJ2-2; D is perhaps TRBD2 (6 bases). Trimming pared 4 bases from V and 2 bases from J, leaving 14 bases between. This CDR3 spans 16 amino acids. Germline values: CDR1 LNHDA, CDR2 SQIVND (reference sequence). CDR3 protein: CASSSLALANTGELFF. CDR3 sequence (DNA): TGTGCCAGTAGTAGTCTAGCGTTGGCTAACACCGGGGAGCTGTTTTTT.

This clonotype was counted at least ten times. The chain combines TRBV12-3 or TRBV12-4 with TRBJ2-7; 7 nucleotides align to TRBD1. After removal of 4 bases from V and 2 bases from J, the junction contained 14 bases not matched to a gene. This CDR3 spans 17 amino acids. DNA for the CDR3: TGTGCCAGCAGTTCCCCCGGGACCCACAGGGGACCCTACGAGCAGTACTTC. Residues: CASSSPGTHRGPYEQYF.

This clonotype was counted many times. This chain links TRBV2 with TRBJ2-1; 11 bases map to TRBD2. The CDR3 contains 15 residues. Germline lookup yields CDR1 SNHLY and CDR2 FYNNEI. Trimming removed 3 bases from V and 8 bases from J; junction bases left unmatched: 6. This chain's CDR3 is CASSENSGRVDEQFF. In nucleotides, the CDR3 is TGTGCCAGCAGTGAGAATAGCGGGAGGGTGGATGAGCAGTTCTTC. Supplemented by reference TRBV2 and TRBJ2-1, the full variable domain reads EPEVTQTPSHQVTQMGQEVILRCVPISNHLYFYWYRQILGQKVEFLVSFYNNEISEKSEIFDDQFSVERPDGSNFTLKIRSTKLEDSAMYFCASSENSGRVDEQFFGPGTRLTVL.

With regard to this clonotype: A junction boundary mismatches the germline segment, possibly from a read error. The CDR3 region has the DNA TGTGCCAGCAGTCACTCGGGGACGCCGACGGGTGGCTACACCTTC. Amino acids: CASSHSGTPTGGYTF. The gene calls are TRBV6-6 and TRBJ1-2, with D possibly TRBD1 on 5 matching bases. CDR1 and CDR2 from the germline V gene are MNHNY and SVGAGI (reference sequence). This CDR3 contains 15 residues.

There are many counts of this clonotype. The chain couples TRBV9 to TRBJ1-2; a possible D gene is TRBD1 (6 bases). CDR1 and CDR2 (germline): SGDLS, YYNGEE. V dropped 4 bases and J dropped 4 bases, with 14 bases sitting between them. The CDR3 extends over 14 amino acids. In nucleotides, the CDR3 is TGTGCCAGCAGCCCCTCCGGGGGGCCCTATGGCTACACCTTC. The encoded protein is CASSPSGGPYGYTF.

This clonotype occurred many times. The chain recombines TRBV7-8 with TRBJ2-6, with TRBD1 identical over 8 bases. Germline V gene lookup returns CDR1 SGHVS and CDR2 FQNEAQ. The CDR3 sequence is 17 residues long. Germline trimming cut 2 bases from V and 3 bases from J; bases unmatched to any gene: 6. The CDR3 region has the DNA TGTGCCAGCAGCTTACCCAGGGGGACAGGTGGGGCCAACGTCCTGACTTTC. Residues: CASSLPRGTGGANVLTF.

This clonotype was observed many times. The rearrangement uses TRBV11-2 and TRBJ2-1; TRBD2 matches at 8 bases. Germline V gene sequence: CDR1 SGHAT, CDR2 FQNNGV. This CDR3 has 16 residues. V lost 4 bases to trimming and J lost 2 bases; unmatched junction nucleotides: 7. The CDR3 reads CASSSLAGLAYNEQFF. CDR3 bases: TGTGCCAGCAGCTCCTTAGCGGGACTGGCCTACAATGAGCAGTTCTTC.

The V call is TRBV5-4, the J call TRBJ2-2; TRBD1 matches 8 bases. The V gene end was trimmed by 2 bases and the J gene end by 6 bases; junction bases not matched to a gene: 6. Per germline, CDR1 SGHNT and CDR2 YYREEE (reference sequence). The CDR3 sequence is 15 residues long. The CDR3 nucleotides read TGTGCCAGCAGCTTTCCGGACAGGGAGGCCGGGGAGCTGTTTTTT. Its translation: CASSFPDREAGELFF.

This clonotype has ten or more counts. The chain combines TRBV18 with TRBJ2-7; D unclear. Looked up from germline, CDR1 is KGHSH and CDR2 is LQKENI. This CDR3 contains 14 residues. Trimming stripped 3 bases from V and 1 base from J, with 10 bases between. In DNA form, the CDR3 reads TGTGCCAGCTCACCTAACTTGCGGTCCTACGAGCAGTACTTC. Translating gives CASSPNLRSYEQYF.

This clonotype was counted ten times or more. Here the CDR3 DNA reads TGTGCCAGCAGCCAATTTGAGGGAGTAAAGGGTACGCAGTATTTT. It translates to CASSQFEGVKGTQYF. This rearrangement joins TRBV7-3 to TRBJ2-3, with a weak D call TRBD2 (5 bases). Per germline, CDR1 SGHTA and CDR2 FQGTGA. The CDR3 covers 15 residues. V dropped 5 bases and J dropped 8 bases, with 20 bases sitting between them.